The present T cell receptor beta chain was sequenced within a study of beta chain features in type 1 diabetes. Trimming stripped 2 bases from V and 3 bases from J, with 13 bases between. CDR3 length: 15 residues. Germline V CDR1 and CDR2: SGHTA, FQGTGA. Study-wide points: VDJ junctions in type 1 diabetes patients carried more deletions and fewer insertions.

Of the isolated RNA, all was reverse transcribed, and so the sequenced material was expressed TCRB transcripts. Approximately 3.5 million reads per sample on average were obtained from naive, central memory and regulatory T cell samples. Sequencing used immunoSEQ multiplex PCR; TCRdb keeps in-frame clones, though not all of them. Of hundreds of thousands of clones listed, over 10% are singletons. As regards this clone: The antigen is unknown.

V and J are TRBV7-3 and TRBJ1-1, with a possible D match to TRBD1 (5 bases). The sample consisted of naive CD4+ T cells from blood. This TCR came from a man in his late teens or twenties in good health. CDR3 loop: CASSLEAGRHTEAFF. As DNA, the CDR3 is TGTGCCAGCAGCTTAGAAGCAGGGCGGCACACTGAAGCTTTCTTT.